This T cell receptor (beta chain) was obtained from a study of Ad26.COV2.S vaccination and SARS-CoV-2 variants. On this clone itself: The antigen is unknown.

Whole-study findings and limits: Researchers cautioned that TCR breadth and depth analyses may have underestimated total T cell responses. CD8+ and CD4+ T cells specific for spike reportedly responded with substantial breadth after vaccination.

The germline V gene encodes CDR1 LNHDA and CDR2 SQIVND (reference sequence). CDR3 length equals 14 residues. The V and J ends lost 6 bases and 5 bases, in that order; junction bases with no gene match: 7. Treatment specified: roughly 18 received Ad26.COV2.S at low or high dose, single or two shots; roughly five received placebo; per-sample allocation not given. Each sample was drawn 63 days after the first injection (of vaccine or placebo). In the vaccine, an Ad26 vector expressed the SARS-CoV-2 spike of the Wuhan strain. TCRdb keeps only in-frame clones here, not all; method: immunoSEQ multiplex PCR. The sample lists approximately 480,000 clones; around nine tenths were seen once.

This rearrangement joins TRBV19 to TRBJ2-1; 7 bases are shared with TRBD2. The TCR was taken from a person aged 18-65 years who received the Ad26.COV2.S COVID-19 vaccine or a placebo. Sequencing was performed on peripheral blood, taken in a trial of Ad26.COV2.S vaccine versus placebo. CDR3 protein: CASRSRGENNEQFF. DNA for the CDR3: TGTGCCAGTAGATCCCGGGGGGAGAACAATGAGCAGTTCTTC.